The rows below give T cell receptor beta chains drawn from one sample of a study of patients and donors after allogeneic stem cell transplantation. One entry per CDR3 protein, called by TCRdb with MiXCR from the RT-PCR reads. The repertoire consists of about 230,000 distinct CDR3 sequences, with 13% to 15% occurring once and the leading ten covering around a tenth. The sample consisted of blood, either unsorted or a sorted T cell fraction (not recorded which). The receptors come from a human donor who was either an allogeneic HSCT recipient or a stem cell or donor lymphocyte infusion donor (not recorded which). It is not recorded whose cells these are; they may come from a transplant donor. The CDR3 runs from the conserved cysteine through the conserved F or W. D genes are given only for firm matches. Size tells how often a clone was seen (once, few, many) or the class of an expanded clone, and some rows leave it out.

J gene	clone size	D gene	V gene	CDR3 DNA	CDR3 protein
TRBJ2-3	-	TRBD2	TRBV5-6	TGTGCCAGGAGCCTAGCTAGCGGTAGCACAGATACGCAGTATTTT	CARSLASGSTDTQYF
TRBJ1-4	-	TRBD1	TRBV5-4	TGTGCCAGCAACGACAGGGTAAATGAAAAACTGTTTTTT	CASNDRVNEKLFF
TRBJ1-2	many	-	TRBV2	TGTGCCAGCAGTCCCGACAGGAGCTATGGCTACACCTTC	CASSPDRSYGYTF
TRBJ2-5	-	TRBD2	TRBV5-1	TGCGCCAGCAGCGGAAGTCGTAGCGGGAGGGTGGAGACCCAGTACTTC	CASSGSRSGRVETQYF
TRBJ2-5	many	TRBD1	TRBV24-1	TGTGCCACCAGTGATTTCCGACAGGGAAAAAAAGAGACCCAGTACTTC	CATSDFRQGKKETQYF
TRBJ2-7	many	-	TRBV27	TGTGCCAGCAGTTTATGGCAGGACGGTATATACGAGCAGTACTTC	CASSLWQDGIYEQYF
TRBJ1-4	-	TRBD1	TRBV2	TGTGCCAGCAGTGAAGCCGGGACAGGGGCTGGAAAACTGTTTTTT	CASSEAGTGAGKLFF
TRBJ2-4	few	-	TRBV5-1	TGCGCCAGCAGCCGGGACACAAACATTCAGTACTTC	CASSRDTNIQYF
TRBJ1-2	-	-	TRBV6-1	TGTGCCAGCAATTCTAGACAGGACTATGGCTACACCTTC	CASNSRQDYGYTF
TRBJ2-2	many	TRBD1	TRBV6-2/TRBV6-3	TGTGCCAGCAAGGGACAGGGAAAAGGGACCGGGGAGCTGTTTTTT	CASKGQGKGTGELFF
TRBJ2-3	many	TRBD2	TRBV11-1	TGTGCCAGCAGTTACATTAGCGGGACTAGCACAGATACGCAGTATTTT	CASSYISGTSTDTQYF
TRBJ1-5	few	-	TRBV19	TGTGCCAGTAGATTAAGAGGTCAGCCCCAGCATTTT	CASRLRGQPQHF
TRBJ1-1	few	-	TRBV7-6	TGTGCCAGCAGCTTAAAAGAGGGTACTGAAGCTTTCTTT	CASSLKEGTEAFF
TRBJ2-3	-	-	TRBV4-2	TGTGCCAGCAGCCAAGCCCTGTTCGGGGTCACAGATACGCAGTATTTT	CASSQALFGVTDTQYF
TRBJ1-1	few	TRBD1	TRBV27	TGTGCCAGCAGACTGACAGGGGGGACGAACACTGAAGCTTTCTTT	CASRLTGGTNTEAFF
TRBJ1-3	-	-	TRBV5-4	TGTGCCAGCAGCTTGTACGGGAGGAGAAACACCATATATTTT	CASSLYGRRNTIYF
TRBJ1-2	many	TRBD1	TRBV6-6	TGTGCCAGCCGCGAACAGGGGGCTTATGGCTACACCTTC	CASREQGAYGYTF
TRBJ1-4	few	-	TRBV7-8	TGTGCCAGCAGCTTACGGGGGACTTCAGTGGATGAAAAACTGTTTTTT	CASSLRGTSVDEKLFF
TRBJ1-6	few	-	TRBV15	TGTGCCACCAGCGGAGGGGGATTGGGGAATTCACCCCTCCACTTT	CATSGGGLGNSPLHF
TRBJ1-6	few	-	TRBV4-2	TGTGCCAGCAGCCAAGGAGGTGGGGGACCTAATTCACCCCTCCACTTT	CASSQGGGGPNSPLHF
TRBJ2-2	few	-	TRBV5-1	TGCGCCAGCAGCCTACTAGAGGAACTGACCGGGGAGCTGTTTTTT	CASSLLEELTGELFF
TRBJ2-1	few	-	TRBV5-1	TGCGCCAGCAGACGGGCGGTTGGGCCCTACAATGAGCAGTTCTTC	CASRRAVGPYNEQFF
TRBJ2-1	many	TRBD2	TRBV7-2	TGTGCCAGCAGCTCAATACAGCTAGCGGGGGGGCGTAATGAGCAGTTCTTC	CASSSIQLAGGRNEQFF
TRBJ1-2	few	-	TRBV20-1	TGCAGTGCTAGCCCGGGACGGCTGGGCGATGGCTACACCTTC	CSASPGRLGDGYTF
TRBJ1-2	few	TRBD1	TRBV28	TGTGCCAGCAGTTCGGGACAGGCCGCTAACTATGGCTACACCTTC	CASSSGQAANYGYTF
TRBJ1-3	-	-	TRBV29-1	TGCAGCGTACTGGGACACAACTCTGGAAACACCATATATTTT	CSVLGHNSGNTIYF
TRBJ2-3	few	-	TRBV2	TGTGCCAGCAGTGAAGCTTCTCGGGGCGTGACGCAGTATTTT	CASSEASRGVTQYF
TRBJ2-7	many	TRBD2	TRBV3-1	TGTGCCAGCAGCCAAGGTACTAGCGGGAGTTTCTACGAGCAGTACTTC	CASSQGTSGSFYEQYF
TRBJ2-5	-	-	TRBV18	TGTGCCAGCTCACCATTGGCCAGGGAGTGGGAGACCCAGTACTTC	CASSPLAREWETQYF
TRBJ2-1	many	-	TRBV5-1	TGTGCCAGCAGCTTGGTTTACAATGAGCAGTTCTTC	CASSLVYNEQFF
TRBJ1-1	few	-	TRBV12-5	TGTGCTAGTGGTCGGACTGACTCTGAAGCTTTCTTT	CASGRTDSEAFF
TRBJ2-2	many	-	TRBV12-3/TRBV12-4	TGTGCCAGCAGTTTGTATTACACCGGGGAGCTGTTTTTT	CASSLYYTGELFF
TRBJ1-1	few	-	TRBV19	TGTGCCAGTAGTATAGATCACAACGGTCTGCCTTTCTTT	CASSIDHNGLPFF